What follows are 32 T cell receptor beta chains derived from one specimen sequenced in a study of shared clonotypes between healthy human individuals. Repertoires were generated with immunoSEQ multiplex PCR, while TCRdb's copy carries only in-frame clones and drops some. The profile shows roughly 660,000 clones, roughly 91% of them singletons. The sequencing sample was made of memory CD8+ T cells from PBMCs. The sample's subset: CD45RO+ cells pooled with CCR7-negative TemRA cells. Receptors originate from a man aged 18-30 years in good health. Some clones in this sample may be carry-over from other donors' samples.

The V and J genes are TRBV4-3 and TRBJ2-7; 7 bases align to TRBD2. Per the germline V gene, CDR1 is LGHNA and CDR2 is YSLEER. The length of the CDR3 is 16 residues. Trimming removed 3 bases from V and 5 bases from J; junction bases left unmatched: 13. CDR3 nucleotide sequence: TGCGCCAGCAGCCAGTCCTCCCGAGGGGCGGGAGACGAGCAGTACTTC. Residues: CASSQSSRGAGDEQYF.

The chain links TRBV5-4 to TRBJ2-2, with 8 bases aligning to TRBD1. V lost 1 base, J lost 9 bases, and 2 bases stayed unmatched. From germline, CDR1 is SGHNT and CDR2 YYREEE (reference sequence). The CDR3 has 13 amino acids. The CDR3 nucleotides are TGTGCCAGCAGCTTGACAGGGGGAAGGGAGCTGTTTTTT. This translates into CASSLTGGRELFF.

This clone was found once. The chain has TRBV28 and TRBJ1-4, with TRBD1 as a possible D gene (5 bases). Trimming cost V 6 bases and J 6 bases, with 17 bases left between them. Germline V gives CDR1 MDHEN, CDR2 SYDVKM. The CDR3 extends over 15 amino acids. The CDR3 nucleotides are TGTGCCAGCAGCCCAGGTGGGGGAAGGGATGAAAAACTGTTTTTT. Translated, it gives CASSPGGGRDEKLFF. Together with reference TRBV28 and TRBJ1-4, the CDR3 gives the full variable domain: DVKVTQSSRYLVKRTGEKVFLECVQDMDHENMFWYRQDPGLGLRLIYFSYDVKMKEKGDIPEGYSVSREKKERFSLILESASTNQTSMYLCASSPGGGRDEKLFFGSGTQLSVL.

The chain links TRBV4-2 to TRBJ2-5, with 7 bases that match TRBD2. V lost 1 base, J lost 1 base, and 12 bases stayed unmatched. The CDR3 has 18 residues. Germline CDR1 reads LGHNA; CDR2 reads YNFKEQ. CDR3 bases: TGTGCCAGCAGCCAAGTGGCTAGCGGAGTCCGGACCCAAGAGACCCAGTACTTC. Its protein is CASSQVASGVRTQETQYF.

This clone was seen a few times. The chain couples TRBV9 to TRBJ2-2; 8 bases align to TRBD2. CDR1 and CDR2 from the germline V gene are SGDLS and YYNGEE. The CDR3 length is 16 residues. Trimming at V came to 1 base and at J to 1 base, leaving 3 bases not matched to a gene. The CDR3 DNA reads as TGTGCCAGCAGCGTACGGCTAGCGGGGAACACCGGGGAGCTGTTTTTT. It yields the protein CASSVRLAGNTGELFF.

The CDR3 loop reads CASSVILAGVADTQYF. CDR3 coding DNA: TGTGCCAGCAGCGTAATCTTAGCGGGAGTTGCGGATACGCAGTATTTT. The chain links TRBV11-2 to TRBJ2-3; TRBD2 agrees at 9 bases. Looked up from germline, CDR1 is SGHAT and CDR2 is FQNNGV. With 5 bases clipped from V and 6 bases from J, the junction kept 12 bases outside the gene matches. This CDR3 region has 16 residues.

The chain joins TRBV4-1 to TRBJ2-7, with TRBD1 matching over 7 bases. The germline V gene encodes CDR1 MGHRA and CDR2 YSYEKL. V dropped 5 bases and J dropped 4; count of bases not matched to a gene: 8. The CDR3 sequence is 14 residues long. DNA of the CDR3: TGCGCCAGCAGCAACCGGGACAGAGTTTACGAGCAGTACTTC. This encodes CASSNRDRVYEQYF.

The chain carries TRBV5-1 and TRBJ2-1; tentative D call: TRBD1 (6 bases). V was clipped by 4 bases and J by 5 bases, with 13 bases between them. The V gene's germline CDR1 is SGHRS and CDR2 YFSETQ. This CDR3 spans 14 amino acids. CDR3 in amino acids: CASSPRTVNNEQFF. For the CDR3, the DNA is TGCGCCAGCAGCCCCCGGACAGTCAACAATGAGCAGTTCTTC.

The gene calls are TRBV4-1 and TRBJ2-1; the match to TRBD2 covers 11 bases. Germline V CDR1 and CDR2: MGHRA, YSYEKL. CDR3 size: 16 residues. J gave up 4 bases and V 0 bases, and 2 bases lay outside the gene matches. CDR3 sequence (DNA): TGCGCCAGCAGCCAAGAGTCTAGCGGGAGGTACAATGAGCAGTTCTTC. This encodes CASSQESSGRYNEQFF.

The V gene is TRBV7-8, the J gene TRBJ1-1; a weak D match, TRBD1 (5 bases). Per the germline V gene, CDR1 is SGHVS and CDR2 is FQNEAQ. V was trimmed by 4 bases and J by 5 bases, leaving 11 bases between them. The CDR3 is 13 residues long. The CDR3 bases are TGTGCCAGCAGCTCCGGGACGGGGACTGAAGCTTTCTTT. Residues: CASSSGTGTEAFF.

The V gene is TRBV2, the J gene TRBJ2-1; 10 bases match TRBD2. Trimming at V came to 3 bases and at J to 4 bases, leaving 6 bases not matched to a gene. The CDR3 consists of 16 residues. In germline, CDR1 is SNHLY, CDR2 FYNNEI. CDR3 loop: CASSELASGSYNEQFF. As DNA, the CDR3 is TGTGCCAGCAGTGAGCTGGCTAGCGGGAGTTACAATGAGCAGTTCTTC.

The V gene is TRBV28, the J gene TRBJ2-7; 7 nucleotides align to TRBD2. This CDR3 is built from 19 residues. Germline V gene lookup returns CDR1 MDHEN and CDR2 SYDVKM. V gave up 2 bases and J gave up 4 bases; unmatched junction bases: 20. Here the CDR3 DNA reads TGTGCCAGCAGTTTAAAGTTTCTTGCCCTCGGGCTAGCGGCTTACGAGCAGTACTTC. Protein sequence: CASSLKFLALGLAAYEQYF.

This clone has a single count. J is TRBJ2-7 and V is TRBV13; D is unclear. Germline loops: CDR1 PRHDT, CDR2 FYEKMQ (reference sequence). This CDR3 is built from 15 residues. Trimming removed 4 bases at V and 0 bases at J, with 13 bases between. CDR3 sequence (DNA): TGTGCCAGCAGCTCCGACTTGGAGAGCTCCTACGAGCAGTACTTC. It yields the protein CASSSDLESSYEQYF.

The J gene is TRBJ2-2, the V gene TRBV5-1; maybe TRBD2 (6 bases). Germline CDR1 is SGHRS and CDR2 is YFSETQ. The CDR3 covers 16 residues. Deletions cut 1 base from V and 3 bases from J, with 13 bases between. The CDR3 sequence is CASSLYNGGDTGELFF. The CDR3 DNA reads as TGCGCCAGCAGCTTGTATAACGGGGGAGACACCGGGGAGCTGTTTTTT.

This chain joins TRBV18 and TRBJ1-1; maybe TRBD1 (5 bases). The CDR3 consists of 14 residues. V was shortened by 8 bases and J by 5 bases, with 18 bases between the two germline ends. The germline V gene has CDR1 KGHSH and CDR2 LQKENI. CDR3 in DNA: TGTGCCAGCATCCCCGACAGTGAGTGGACTGAAGCTTTCTTT. Amino acids: CASIPDSEWTEAFF.

The chain carries TRBV10-2 and TRBJ1-1; TRBD1 matches 8 bases. CDR1 WSHSY and CDR2 SAAADI come from the germline V gene. This CDR3 comprises 14 residues. V lost 6 bases, J lost 1 base, and 4 bases stayed unmatched. The DNA of the CDR3 is TGCGCCAGCAGGGACAGGGCGACGAACACTGAAGCTTTCTTT. Protein sequence: CASRDRATNTEAFF.

The chain uses TRBV6-1 and TRBJ2-7, with D perhaps TRBD2 (5 bases). The CDR3 has 13 amino acids. In germline, CDR1 is MNHNS, CDR2 SASEGT. V lost 4 bases and J 7 bases, leaving 14 bases between the germline ends. For the CDR3, the DNA is TGTGCCAGCAGTGTGAGGGCCTACTGGGAGCAGTACTTC. Translating gives CASSVRAYWEQYF.

The gene calls are TRBV29-1 and TRBJ1-1; 8 bases map to TRBD1. Germline CDR1 and CDR2: SQVTM and ANQGSEA. The CDR3 has 15 amino acids. The V and J ends lost 2 bases and 0 bases, in that order; junction bases with no gene match: 5. As DNA, the CDR3 is TGCAGCGTTGAAAATTTGACAGGGGTGAACACTGAAGCTTTCTTT. This encodes CSVENLTGVNTEAFF. The full variable domain, in which reference TRBV29-1 and TRBJ1-1 provide the parts outside the CDR3, is SAVISQKPSRDICQRGTSLTIQCQVDSQVTMMFWYRQQPGQSLTLIATANQGSEATYESGFVIDKFPISRPNLTFSTLTVSNMSPEDSSIYLCSVENLTGVNTEAFFGQGTRLTVV.

The gene calls are TRBV27 and TRBJ2-7; a weak D match, TRBD2 (5 bases). The CDR3 contains 17 residues. Germline CDR1 reads MNHEY; CDR2 reads SMNVEV (reference sequence). V shed 3 bases and J shed 0 bases, with 18 bases lying between them. CDR3 amino acids: CASSFGKNSEPSYEQYF. The CDR3 DNA reads as TGTGCCAGCAGTTTCGGGAAGAATAGCGAGCCCTCCTACGAGCAGTACTTC.

V gene TRBV7-9 combines with J gene TRBJ1-4; tentatively, D is TRBD1 (5 bases). V lost 5 bases and J 1 base, leaving 14 bases between the germline ends. This CDR3 has 16 residues. Germline CDR1 and CDR2: SEHNR and FQNEAQ (reference sequence). As DNA, the CDR3 is TGTGCCAGCAGCGACCGCCGGGACGGAACTAATGAAAAACTGTTTTTT. Its protein product is CASSDRRDGTNEKLFF. Looking up the rest from reference TRBV7-9 and TRBJ1-4 gives the full variable domain: DTGVSQNPRHKITKRGQNVTFRCDPISEHNRLYWYRQTLGQGPEFLTYFQNEAQLEKSRLLSDRFSAERPKGSFSTLEIQRTEQGDSAMYLCASSDRRDGTNEKLFFGSGTQLSVL.

The chain links TRBV6-1 to TRBJ1-3; D ambiguous. The CDR3 sequence is 17 residues long. Looked up from germline, CDR1 is MNHNS and CDR2 is SASEGT. Deletions cut 2 bases from V and 6 bases from J, with 20 bases between. The CDR3 here is CASSEFPALLWENTIYF. The CDR3, as DNA: TGTGCCAGCAGTGAATTCCCAGCACTACTCTGGGAAAACACCATATATTTT.

The V and J genes are TRBV9 and TRBJ2-7; D may be TRBD1 or TRBD2 (6 bases each). Germline assignment: CDR1 SGDLS and CDR2 YYNGEE. This CDR3 comprises 14 residues. V was pared by 4 bases and J by 7 bases, with 18 bases between. The CDR3 region is CASSPNPGGREQYF. Here the CDR3 DNA reads TGTGCCAGCAGCCCAAACCCTGGGGGGCGGGAGCAGTACTTC.

V and J are TRBV11-1 and TRBJ2-7; 10 bases align to TRBD1. There are 15 residues in the CDR3. J was trimmed by 6 bases and V by 1 base; bases with no gene match: 6. Germline loops: CDR1 SGHAT, CDR2 FQDESV (reference sequence). The CDR3 coding sequence is TGTGCCAGCAGCTTAGGGACAGGGGGTGAGTCCGAGCAGTACTTC. It specifies CASSLGTGGESEQYF. The full variable domain, in which reference TRBV11-1 and TRBJ2-7 provide the parts outside the CDR3, is EAEVAQSPRYKITEKSQAVAFWCDPISGHATLYWYRQILGQGPELLVQFQDESVVDDSQLPKDRFSAERLKGVDSTLKIQPAELGDSAMYLCASSLGTGGESEQYFGPGTRLTVT.

The chain joins TRBV15 to TRBJ2-1; D is uncertain. The germline gives CDR1 LNHNV, CDR2 YYDKDF (reference sequence). Trimming shortened V by 5 bases and J by 0 bases, and 17 bases separated the two germline ends. This CDR3 spans 17 amino acids. The CDR3 loop reads CATSVLGGFVSYNEQFF. The CDR3 bases are TGTGCCACCAGCGTATTGGGTGGCTTCGTCTCCTACAATGAGCAGTTCTTC.

A note on this clone: At one boundary the junction diverges from the germline segment, which might be a read error. CDR3 in DNA: TGTGCCAGCAGCTCAGACAGGGGTTCCTCCCACGAGCAGTACTTC. Translated, it gives CASSSDRGSSHEQYF. This chain joins TRBV11-3 and TRBJ2-7; 8 bases map to TRBD1. Germline CDR1 and CDR2: SGHNT and YENEEA. CDR3 length: 15 amino acids. The full variable domain, with the rest looked up from reference TRBV11-3 and TRBJ2-7, is EAGVVQSPRYKIIEKKQPVAFWCNPISGHNTLYWYLQNLGQGPELLIRYENEEAVDDSQLPKDRFSAERLKGVDSTLKIQPAELGDSAVYLCASSSDRGSSHEQYFGPGTRLTVT.

Written as DNA, the CDR3 is TGTGCCAGCAGCAACCTCGGTTGGACGGCTAGCACAGATACGCAGTATTTT. This encodes CASSNLGWTASTDTQYF. This sequence joins TRBV21-1 and TRBJ2-3. TRBV21-1 counts as a pseudogene. CDR3 length: 17 residues.

The rearrangement uses TRBV13 and TRBJ2-7; D is possibly TRBD2 (6 bases). The CDR3 has 13 residues. Germline-derived CDR1 and CDR2 are PRHDT and FYEKMQ (reference sequence). V dropped 4 bases and J dropped 3 bases, with 10 bases sitting between them. CDR3 coding DNA: TGTGCCAGCAGCTACCGGGAGAGCTACGAGCAGTACTTC. It codes for CASSYRESYEQYF.

The chain couples TRBV13 to TRBJ2-7; 8 bases are a match to TRBD2. This CDR3 has 14 amino acids. Germline V gives CDR1 PRHDT, CDR2 FYEKMQ (reference sequence). The V segment lost 6 bases and the J segment 3 bases; nucleotides outside the gene matches: 7. DNA for the CDR3: TGTGCCAGCAGTCTAGCGGGCACGGGCTACGAGCAGTACTTC. As protein: CASSLAGTGYEQYF.

The rearrangement uses TRBV28 and TRBJ1-2; D is unresolved. V was shortened by 5 bases and J by 8 bases, with 18 bases between the two germline ends. Germline-derived CDR1 and CDR2 are MDHEN and SYDVKM. The CDR3 contains 14 residues. The CDR3 DNA follows: TGTGCCAGCAGTCCCCGGGCCAAGACCCACGGCTACACCTTC. Residues: CASSPRAKTHGYTF.

This chain links TRBV6-6 with TRBJ1-4; no firm D call. CDR1 MNHNY and CDR2 SVGAGI come from the germline V gene (reference sequence). V dropped 5 bases and J dropped 7 bases, with 17 bases sitting between them. CDR3 size: 15 residues. CDR3 residues: CASSHLPPTGEKLFF. The DNA of the CDR3 is TGTGCCAGCAGTCACTTGCCTCCCACCGGTGAAAAACTGTTTTTT.

V is TRBV15 and J is TRBJ2-3; no definite D call. V dropped 0 bases and J dropped 2 bases, with 15 bases sitting between them. The length of the CDR3 is 17 residues. CDR1 is LNHNV, CDR2 YYDKDF, per germline (reference sequence). The CDR3 DNA sequence: TGTGCCACCAGCAGAGATCTAAGGAGCTTCATCACAGATACGCAGTATTTT. This encodes CATSRDLRSFITDTQYF. The full variable domain, its missing parts supplied by reference TRBV15 and TRBJ2-3, is DAMVIQNPRYQVTQFGKPVTLSCSQTLNHNVMYWYQQKSSQAPKLLFHYYDKDFNNEADTPDNFQSRRPNTSFCFLDIRSPGLGDTAMYLCATSRDLRSFITDTQYFGPGTRLTVL.

The chain combines TRBV28 with TRBJ2-7; maybe TRBD2 (5 bases). This CDR3 has 13 amino acids. The germline V and J ends were trimmed by 6 bases and 1 base, with 10 bases remaining between them. Germline V gene lookup returns CDR1 MDHEN and CDR2 SYDVKM. The CDR3 nucleotides are TGTGCCAGCAGCCAACCGGGGTCCTACGAGCAGTACTTC. Its protein product is CASSQPGSYEQYF.